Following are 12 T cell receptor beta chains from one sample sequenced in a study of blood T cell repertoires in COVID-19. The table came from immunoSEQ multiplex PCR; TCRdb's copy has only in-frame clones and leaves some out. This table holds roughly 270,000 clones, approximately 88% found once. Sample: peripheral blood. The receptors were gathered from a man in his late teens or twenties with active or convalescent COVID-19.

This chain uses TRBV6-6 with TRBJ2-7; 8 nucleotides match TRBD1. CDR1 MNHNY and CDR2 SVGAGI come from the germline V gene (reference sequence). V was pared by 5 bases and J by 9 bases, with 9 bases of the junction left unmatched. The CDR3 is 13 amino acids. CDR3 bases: TGTGCCAGCAGTCCGGGACAGGAGGATGGGCAGTACTTC. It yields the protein CASSPGQEDGQYF.

This chain's CDR3 is CASSLPEGGGYEQYF. CDR3 nucleotide sequence: TGTGCCAGCAGCTTACCGGAGGGAGGGGGCTACGAGCAGTACTTC. V usage is TRBV5-4 and J usage is TRBJ2-7, with D perhaps matching TRBD2 (7 bases). Germline loops: CDR1 SGHNT, CDR2 YYREEE (reference sequence). Deletions cut 2 bases from V and 3 bases from J, with 15 bases between. CDR3 length equals 15 residues.

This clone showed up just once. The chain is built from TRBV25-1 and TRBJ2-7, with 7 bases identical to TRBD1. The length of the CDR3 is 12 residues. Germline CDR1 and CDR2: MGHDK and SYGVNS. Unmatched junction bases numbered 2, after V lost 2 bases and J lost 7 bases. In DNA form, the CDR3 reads TGTGCCAGCAGTGAACGCAGGGGGGAGCAGTACTTC. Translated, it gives CASSERRGEQYF.

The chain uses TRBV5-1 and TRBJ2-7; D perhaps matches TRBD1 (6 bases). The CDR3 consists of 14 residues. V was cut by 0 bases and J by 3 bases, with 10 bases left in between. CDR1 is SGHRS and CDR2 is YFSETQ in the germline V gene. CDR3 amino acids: CASSLVQGNYEQYF. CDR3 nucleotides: TGCGCCAGCAGCTTGGTGCAGGGGAACTACGAGCAGTACTTC.

CDR3 amino acids: CASSEFRWAGQFAQYF. The CDR3 DNA reads TGTGCCAGCAGTGAATTCAGGTGGGCAGGGCAGTTCGCGCAGTATTTT. The V gene is TRBV25-1, the J gene TRBJ2-3, with D perhaps TRBD1 (5 bases). Germline V CDR1 and CDR2: MGHDK, SYGVNS. CDR3 length: 16 residues. V was clipped by 1 base and J by 10 bases, with 21 bases between them.

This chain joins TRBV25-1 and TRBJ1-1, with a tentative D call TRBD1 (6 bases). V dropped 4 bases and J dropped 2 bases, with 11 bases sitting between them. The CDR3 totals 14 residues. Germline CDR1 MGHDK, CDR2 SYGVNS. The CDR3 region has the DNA TGTGCCAGCAGTGGACGGGACACCAACACTGAAGCTTTCTTT. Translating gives CASSGRDTNTEAFF.

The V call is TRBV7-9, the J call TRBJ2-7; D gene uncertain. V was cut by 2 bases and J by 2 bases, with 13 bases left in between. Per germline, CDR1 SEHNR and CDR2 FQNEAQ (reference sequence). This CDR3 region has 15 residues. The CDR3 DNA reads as TGTGCCAGCAGCTTATCGGGTTATCCAACCTACGAGCAGTACTTC. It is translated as CASSLSGYPTYEQYF.

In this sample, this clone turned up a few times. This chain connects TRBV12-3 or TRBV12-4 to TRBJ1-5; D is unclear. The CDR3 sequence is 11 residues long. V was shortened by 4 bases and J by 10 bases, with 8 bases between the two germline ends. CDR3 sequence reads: CASSYNGPQHF. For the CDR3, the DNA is TGTGCCAGCAGTTACAATGGCCCCCAGCATTTT.

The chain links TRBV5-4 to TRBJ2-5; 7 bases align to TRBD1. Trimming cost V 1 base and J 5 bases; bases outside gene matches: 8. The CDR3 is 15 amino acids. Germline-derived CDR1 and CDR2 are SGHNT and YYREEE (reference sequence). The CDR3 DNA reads TGTGCCAGCAGCTTGAGGACAGGCCTTGGGGAGACCCAGTACTTC. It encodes CASSLRTGLGETQYF.

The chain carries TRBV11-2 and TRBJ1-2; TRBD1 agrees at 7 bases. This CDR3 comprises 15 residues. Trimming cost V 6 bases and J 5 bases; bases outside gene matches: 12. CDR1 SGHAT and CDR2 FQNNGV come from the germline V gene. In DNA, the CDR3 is TGTGCCAGCAGGTACATAACAGGGGTTCGGTATGGCTACACCTTC. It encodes CASRYITGVRYGYTF.

CDR3 nucleotides: TGCGCCAGCAGCCAGGGACAGGACCCATCCTACGAGCAGTACTTC. Encoded protein: CASSQGQDPSYEQYF. The gene calls are TRBV4-1 and TRBJ2-7, with 8 positions matching TRBD1. The CDR3 totals 15 residues. Germline V CDR1 and CDR2: MGHRA, YSYEKL. After removal of 3 bases from V and 1 base from J, the junction contained 5 bases not matched to a gene.

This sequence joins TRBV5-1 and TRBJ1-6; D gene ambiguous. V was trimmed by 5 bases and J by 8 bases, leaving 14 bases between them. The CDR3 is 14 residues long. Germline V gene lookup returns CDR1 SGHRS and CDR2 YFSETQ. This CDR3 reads CASRPTAADSPLHF. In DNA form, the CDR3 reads TGCGCCAGCAGACCCACCGCAGCGGATTCACCCCTCCACTTT.